This TCR beta chain was profiled in a study of blood T cell repertoires in COVID-19. Study at large: T cells, B-cell-depleted T cells, or PBMCs supplied cDNA or gDNA.

Profiled with immunoSEQ multiplex PCR; TCRdb holds only in-frame clones, not every one. This sample has approximately 85,000 clones, with 70% to 90% found just once. Trimming left V 5 bases short and J 0 bases short, with 10 bases between. The CDR3 consists of 14 residues. Germline CDR1 is SGHTA and CDR2 is FQGNSA. Sequenced material: peripheral blood. V is TRBV7-2 and J is TRBJ1-2; D is unclear. This clonotype originated in a man aged 50-59 years with active or convalescent COVID-19. CDR3 amino acids: CASSPEGANYGYTF. The DNA of the CDR3 is TGTGCCAGCAGCCCCGAAGGAGCTAACTATGGCTACACCTTC.